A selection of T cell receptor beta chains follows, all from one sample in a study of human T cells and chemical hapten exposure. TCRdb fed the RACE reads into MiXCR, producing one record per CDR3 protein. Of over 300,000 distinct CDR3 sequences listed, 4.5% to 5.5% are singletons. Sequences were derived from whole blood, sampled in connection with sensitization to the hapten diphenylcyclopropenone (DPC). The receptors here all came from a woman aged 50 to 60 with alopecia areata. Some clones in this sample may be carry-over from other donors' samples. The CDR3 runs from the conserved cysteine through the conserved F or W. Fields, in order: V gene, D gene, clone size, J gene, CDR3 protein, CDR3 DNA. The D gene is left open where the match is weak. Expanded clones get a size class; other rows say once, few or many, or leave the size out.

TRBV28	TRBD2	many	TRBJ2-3	CASSLGLAGTTDTQYF	TGTGCCAGCAGCCTGGGACTAGCGGGAACCACAGATACGCAGTATTTT
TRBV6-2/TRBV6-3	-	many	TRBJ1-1	CASSPSGGEAFF	TGTGCCAGCTCCCCAAGCGGGGGTGAAGCTTTCTTT
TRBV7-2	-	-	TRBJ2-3	CASSWSGDMQYF	TGTGCCAGCAGCTGGTCGGGCGATATGCAGTATTTT
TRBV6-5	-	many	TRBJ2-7	CASSYPGRPYEQYF	TGTGCCAGCAGTTACCCAGGTCGCCCCTACGAGCAGTACTTC
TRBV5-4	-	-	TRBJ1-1	CASSSQRHMNTEAFF	TGTGCCAGCAGCTCCCAGCGACACATGAACACTGAAGCTTTCTTT
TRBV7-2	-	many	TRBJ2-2	CASSLDFPGAGGELFF	TGTGCCAGCAGCTTAGATTTCCCCGGGGCGGGCGGGGAGCTGTTTTTT
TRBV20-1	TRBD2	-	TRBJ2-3	CSAKRLAGGTDTQYF	TGCAGTGCTAAACGACTAGCGGGGGGCACAGATACGCAGTATTTT
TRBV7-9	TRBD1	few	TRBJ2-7	CASSDGTGEYEQYF	TGTGCCAGCAGCGATGGGACAGGGGAGTACGAGCAGTACTTC
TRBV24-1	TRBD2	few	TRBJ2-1	CATSDSREGYEQFF	TGTGCCACCAGTGATTCGCGGGAGGGTTATGAGCAGTTCTTC
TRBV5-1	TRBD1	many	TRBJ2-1	CASSSGQGDEQFF	TGCGCCAGCAGCTCGGGACAGGGCGATGAGCAGTTCTTC
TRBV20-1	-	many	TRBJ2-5	CSALQETQYF	TGCAGTGCACTACAAGAGACCCAGTACTTC
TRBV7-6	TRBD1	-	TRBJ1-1	CASSQGQGKTEAFF	TGTGCCAGCAGCCAAGGACAGGGGAAGACTGAAGCTTTCTTT
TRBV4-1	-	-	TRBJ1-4	CASSQEQGREKLFF	TGCGCCAGCAGCCAAGAACAGGGACGCGAAAAACTGTTTTTT
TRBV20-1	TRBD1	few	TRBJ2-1	CSAPAGTAPNEQFF	TGCAGTGCACCCGCCGGGACAGCTCCCAATGAGCAGTTCTTC
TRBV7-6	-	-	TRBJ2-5	CASSLYRSETQYF	TGTGCCAGCAGCTTATACAGGTCGGAGACCCAGTACTTC
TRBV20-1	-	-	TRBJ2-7	CSALDSRDEQYF	TGCAGTGCTCTCGACAGCCGGGACGAGCAGTACTTC
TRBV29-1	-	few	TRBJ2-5	CSVEGQGQETQYF	TGCAGCGTTGAAGGGCAGGGCCAAGAGACCCAGTACTTC
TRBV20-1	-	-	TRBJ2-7	CSALPTGLGDEQYF	TGCAGTGCTCTCCCTACAGGACTCGGCGACGAGCAGTACTTC
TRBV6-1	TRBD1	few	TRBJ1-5	CASRGQGVRQPQHF	TGTGCCAGCAGGGGACAGGGGGTACGTCAGCCCCAGCATTTT
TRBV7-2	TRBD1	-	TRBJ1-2	CASSLSRDRGLSYTF	TGTGCCAGCAGCTTATCCCGGGACAGGGGGCTGAGCTACACCTTC
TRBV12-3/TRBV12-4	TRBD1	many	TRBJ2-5	CASSSTGGQETQYF	TGTGCCAGCAGTTCTACAGGGGGCCAAGAGACCCAGTACTTC
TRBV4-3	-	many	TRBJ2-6	CASSQFRAGANVLTF	TGCGCCAGCAGCCAGTTCAGAGCAGGGGCCAACGTCCTGACTTTC
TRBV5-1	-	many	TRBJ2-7	CASSSVPNIEQYF	TGCGCCAGCAGCTCCGTACCGAACATCGAGCAGTACTTC
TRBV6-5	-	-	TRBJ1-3	CASSYSGRSGNTIYF	TGTGCCAGCAGTTACTCAGGGCGCTCTGGAAACACCATATATTTT
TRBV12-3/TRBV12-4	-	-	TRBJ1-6	CASRHSSSYNSPLHF	TGTGCCAGCCGGCATTCGAGCTCCTATAATTCACCCCTCCACTTT
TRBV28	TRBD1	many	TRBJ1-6	CASTPGGAYNSPLHF	TGTGCCAGCACCCCAGGGGGTGCCTATAATTCACCCCTCCACTTT
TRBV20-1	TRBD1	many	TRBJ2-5	CSAPGQGLMTQYF	TGCAGTGCCCCCGGACAGGGCCTTATGACCCAGTACTTC
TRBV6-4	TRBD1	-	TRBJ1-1	CASSAQTGGGEAFF	TGTGCCAGCAGTGCCCAGACAGGGGGCGGCGAAGCTTTCTTT
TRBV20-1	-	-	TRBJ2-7	CSAITGQDYEQYF	TGCAGTGCCATCACGGGGCAGGACTACGAGCAGTACTTC
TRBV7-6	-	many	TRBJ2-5	CASSPQGRGQETQYF	TGTGCCAGCAGCCCTCAGGGCCGCGGGCAAGAGACCCAGTACTTC
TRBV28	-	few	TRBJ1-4	CASSFHRRNEKLFF	TGTGCCAGCAGTTTTCACAGAAGAAATGAAAAACTGTTTTTT
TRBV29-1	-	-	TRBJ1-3	CSVVEGMGNTIYF	TGCAGCGTTGTAGAAGGGATGGGAAACACCATATATTTT
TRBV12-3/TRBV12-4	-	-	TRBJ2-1	CASSFSSDEQFF	TGTGCCAGCAGTTTCTCTAGCGATGAGCAGTTCTTC
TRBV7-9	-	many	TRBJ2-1	CASSPRGVADEQFF	TGTGCCAGCAGCCCGAGAGGTGTCGCGGATGAGCAGTTCTTC
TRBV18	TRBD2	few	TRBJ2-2	CASSPFSGTNTGELFF	TGTGCCAGCTCACCTTTTAGCGGGACGAACACCGGGGAGCTGTTTTTT
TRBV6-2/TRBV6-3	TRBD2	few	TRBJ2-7	CASSGLASEQYF	TGTGCCAGCAGTGGACTAGCGAGCGAGCAGTACTTC
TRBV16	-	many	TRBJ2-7	CASSQSSSYEQYF	TGTGCCAGCAGCCAATCGAGCAGCTACGAGCAGTACTTC
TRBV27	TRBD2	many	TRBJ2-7	CASKTSGGPYEQYF	TGTGCCAGCAAAACTAGCGGAGGCCCCTACGAGCAGTACTTC
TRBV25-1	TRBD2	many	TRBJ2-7	CASSWGDGGLAREQYF	TGTGCCAGCAGTTGGGGCGACGGGGGACTAGCGCGAGAGCAGTACTTC
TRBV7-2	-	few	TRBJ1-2	CASSPSREIYGYTF	TGTGCCAGCAGCCCCTCACGAGAGATCTATGGCTACACCTTC
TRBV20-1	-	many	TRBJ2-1	CSAPFLSSYNEQFF	TGCAGTGCTCCCTTCCTGAGCTCCTACAATGAGCAGTTCTTC
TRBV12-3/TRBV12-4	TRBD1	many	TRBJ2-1	CASSPGGQGHYNEQFF	TGTGCCAGCAGCCCCGGTGGACAGGGGCACTACAATGAGCAGTTCTTC
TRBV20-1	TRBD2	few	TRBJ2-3	CSARRPSGSTDTQYF	TGCAGTGCTAGAAGGCCCAGCGGGAGTACAGATACGCAGTATTTT
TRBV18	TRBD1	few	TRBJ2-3	CASSPDREAQYF	TGTGCCAGCTCACCGGACAGGGAGGCGCAGTATTTT
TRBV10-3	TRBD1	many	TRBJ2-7	CAIQGATGEQYF	TGTGCCATACAGGGGGCGACGGGTGAGCAGTACTTC
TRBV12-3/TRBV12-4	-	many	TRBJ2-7	CASSPAGGYYEQYF	TGTGCCAGCAGTCCTGCTGGCGGTTACTACGAGCAGTACTTC
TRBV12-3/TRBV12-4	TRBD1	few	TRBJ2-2	CASSFGTGEAGELFF	TGTGCCAGCAGTTTTGGGACAGGGGAGGCCGGGGAGCTGTTTTTT
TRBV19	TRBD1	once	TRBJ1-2	CASTLGTDYYGYTF	TGTGCCAGTACCCTCGGGACAGACTACTATGGCTACACCTTC
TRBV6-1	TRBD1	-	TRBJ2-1	CASSMDREPYNEQFF	TGTGCCAGCAGTATGGACAGGGAACCCTACAATGAGCAGTTCTTC
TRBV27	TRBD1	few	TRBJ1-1	CASSLYRGLLNTEAFF	TGTGCCAGCAGTCTCTACAGGGGCCTACTGAACACTGAAGCTTTCTTT
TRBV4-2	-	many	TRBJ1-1	CASSQEAGADEAFF	TGTGCCAGCAGCCAAGAGGCAGGGGCTGATGAAGCTTTCTTT
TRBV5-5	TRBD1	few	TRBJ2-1	CASLLGTGVYNEQFF	TGTGCCAGCTTGCTTGGGACAGGGGTTTACAATGAGCAGTTCTTC
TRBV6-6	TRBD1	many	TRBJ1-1	CASTGTGTEAFF	TGTGCCAGCACCGGGACAGGGACTGAAGCTTTCTTT
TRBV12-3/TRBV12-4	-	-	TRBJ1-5	CASSLFQGANQPQHF	TGTGCCAGCAGTTTATTCCAGGGAGCTAATCAGCCCCAGCATTTT
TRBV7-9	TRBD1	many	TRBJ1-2	CASSKTGQDGYTF	TGTGCCAGCAGCAAAACAGGACAGGATGGCTACACCTTC
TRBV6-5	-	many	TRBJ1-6	CATGLWEDSPLHF	TGTGCCACCGGCTTGTGGGAGGATTCACCCCTCCACTTT
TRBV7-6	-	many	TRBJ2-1	CASSPWTGSEQFF	TGTGCCAGCAGCCCTTGGACTGGAAGTGAGCAGTTCTTC